The clone carrying this T cell receptor (beta chain) was observed once. The antigen remains unidentified. The donors were healthy bone marrow donors. The sample comes from a study of cytomegalovirus exposure and HLA in healthy donors. Across the whole study: In an early release, HLA-typed donors contributed tens of millions of unique TCR sequences. Of the donors genotyped, 300 to 500 in all, 75% to 85% fell in the Caucasian-associated ancestry cluster.

This CDR3 region has 15 residues. Germline V CDR1 and CDR2: GTSNPN, SVGIG (reference sequence). The V and J ends lost 0 bases and 1 base respectively, with 12 bases between them. It was with 60 Vbeta and 13 Jbeta primers that the PCR ran. Sequencing used immunoSEQ multiplex PCR; TCRdb keeps in-frame clones, though not all of them. The sample includes some 65,000 clones, approximately 68% seen only once; the top ten take 11%. Overall study results and limits: Later on, a genetic analysis was performed. It linked a missense variant in DCLRE1C with V- and J-gene trimming of TCR beta.

This TCR was sampled from a woman in her 30s in good health and CMV-seronegative. The sequencing input was PBMCs. V usage is TRBV30 and J usage is TRBJ1-1; D might be TRBD1 (6 bases). The CDR3 here is CAWSVEYRANTEAFF. CDR3 coding DNA: TGTGCCTGGAGTGTGGAGTACAGGGCGAACACTGAAGCTTTCTTT.